These 27 T cell receptor beta chains share one sample of origin, sequenced in a study of blood T cell repertoires in COVID-19. Using immunoSEQ multiplex PCR, the repertoire was profiled, and TCRdb retains in-frame clones only, with some absent. The sample consists of roughly 200,000 clones, approximately 85% of them appearing once. The source material was peripheral blood. These receptors came from a human donor with active or convalescent COVID-19. The donor label of this sample is uncertain.

V gene TRBV7-9 combines with J gene TRBJ2-1, with a tentative D call TRBD2 (5 bases). The CDR3 contains 12 residues. Germline V gene sequence: CDR1 SEHNR, CDR2 FQNEAQ (reference sequence). V was pared by 11 bases and J by 5 bases, with 13 bases between. The CDR3 sequence: CASAGLNNEQFF. In nucleotides, the CDR3 is TGTGCCTCAGCCGGACTGAACAATGAGCAGTTCTTC. The full variable domain, in which reference TRBV7-9 and TRBJ2-1 provide the parts outside the CDR3, is DTGVSQNPRHKITKRGQNVTFRCDPISEHNRLYWYRQTLGQGPEFLTYFQNEAQLEKSRLLSDRFSAERPKGSFSTLEIQRTEQGDSAMYLCASAGLNNEQFFGPGTRLTVL.

The V gene is TRBV28, the J gene TRBJ1-4, with 12 bases identical to TRBD1. V gave up 6 bases and J gave up 8 bases; unmatched junction bases: 13. Germline CDR1 is MDHEN and CDR2 is SYDVKM. This CDR3 is 17 amino acids long. CDR3 coding DNA: TGTGCCAGCAGCCGTCCCGGGACAGGGGGCGCCCGGGAAAAACTGTTTTTT. Its translation is CASSRPGTGGAREKLFF.

The V call is TRBV6-5, the J call TRBJ1-4; D is possibly TRBD1 (5 bases). Trimming removed 7 bases from V and 6 bases from J, with 18 bases in between. The germline V gene has CDR1 MNHEY and CDR2 SVGAGI. The CDR3 has 15 amino acids. In DNA form, the CDR3 reads TGTGCCAGCACCCCCTCTTGGGGCCGGGATGAAAAACTGTTTTTT. Amino acids: CASTPSWGRDEKLFF.

The rearrangement uses TRBV24-1 and TRBJ2-1, with unresolved D. The germline V gene has CDR1 KGHDR and CDR2 SFDVKD. V gave up 3 bases and J gave up 9 bases, with 8 bases separating them. CDR3 length equals 12 residues. As DNA, the CDR3 is TGTGCCACCAGTGATGAGACTGCTGAGCAGTTCTTC. Protein sequence: CATSDETAEQFF.

This sequence joins TRBV5-1 and TRBJ1-5; D remains ambiguous. Per the germline V gene, CDR1 is SGHRS and CDR2 is YFSETQ. There are 15 residues in the CDR3. V dropped 0 bases and J dropped 2 bases, with 9 bases sitting between them. The DNA of the CDR3 is TGCGCCAGCAGCTTGGCTGGGCTTGGCAATCAGCCCCAGCATTTT. Its protein product is CASSLAGLGNQPQHF.

The V and J genes are TRBV4-1 and TRBJ1-5, with D perhaps TRBD1 (6 bases). This CDR3 spans 17 amino acids. Deletions cut 0 bases from V and 6 bases from J, with 18 bases between. Germline V gene data show CDR1 as MGHRA and CDR2 as YSYEKL. DNA of the CDR3: TGCGCCAGCAGCCAAGATCACAGATGGGGGGGCGGTCAGCCCCAGCATTTT. This codes for CASSQDHRWGGGQPQHF.

This chain uses TRBV19 with TRBJ1-3; no clear D gene. Looked up from germline, CDR1 is LNHDA and CDR2 is SQIVND (reference sequence). V lost 5 bases and J 4 bases, leaving 6 bases between the germline ends. This CDR3 comprises 12 residues. CDR3 sequence reads: CASSDGGNTIYF. The CDR3 nucleotides read TGTGCCAGTAGTGACGGGGGAAACACCATATATTTT.

The J gene is TRBJ1-2, the V gene TRBV7-2, with D tentatively TRBD1 (6 bases). CDR3 length: 17 amino acids. Trimming left V 2 bases short and J 0 bases short, with 16 bases between. Germline V gene lookup returns CDR1 SGHTA and CDR2 FQGNSA. In DNA form, the CDR3 reads TGTGCCAGCAGCTTAACGGCAGGGGACTATTCTAACTATGGCTACACCTTC. It is translated as CASSLTAGDYSNYGYTF.

The chain recombines TRBV11-3 with TRBJ1-2; 8 bases match TRBD1. The CDR3 contains 13 residues. J was trimmed by 4 bases and V by 6 bases; bases with no gene match: 4. CDR1 is SGHNT, CDR2 YENEEA, per germline. CDR3 DNA: TGTGCCAGCAGTCCCGGGACAGGCTATGGCTACACCTTC. It is translated as CASSPGTGYGYTF.

V is TRBV5-4 and J is TRBJ1-2; D possibly corresponds to TRBD1 (6 bases). Trimming pared 4 bases from V and 3 bases from J, leaving 19 bases between. CDR3 size: 16 residues. Germline CDR1 is SGHNT and CDR2 is YYREEE (reference sequence). CDR3 sequence reads: CASSHERGPADYGYTF. In DNA, the CDR3 is TGTGCCAGCAGCCATGAGCGGGGGCCCGCGGACTATGGCTACACCTTC.

This clone has only one observation. This rearrangement joins TRBV5-6 to TRBJ2-1; the match to TRBD2 covers 11 bases. After removal of 4 bases from V and 10 bases from J, the junction contained 4 bases not matched to a gene. This CDR3 has 13 amino acids. From germline, CDR1 is SGHDT and CDR2 YYEEEE. CDR3 in amino acids: CASSAWTSGEQFF. The DNA for the CDR3 is TGTGCCAGCAGCGCCTGGACTAGCGGGGAGCAGTTCTTC.

The chain combines TRBV27 with TRBJ2-4, with 10 bases lining up with TRBD2. From germline, CDR1 is MNHEY and CDR2 SMNVEV (reference sequence). Trimming removed 5 bases from V and 1 base from J; junction bases left unmatched: 20. The CDR3 runs to 21 residues. The CDR3 coding sequence is TGTGCCAGCAGTCCCACCCTTTGGGGGTTAGCAGCGGGAGGGGCCAAAAACATTCAGTACTTC. It specifies CASSPTLWGLAAGGAKNIQYF.

This clone was seen a handful of times. The CDR3: CASSPGDRASNEQFF. CDR3 in DNA: TGTGCCAGCAGCCCCGGGGACAGGGCAAGCAATGAGCAGTTCTTC. The chain joins TRBV4-2 to TRBJ2-1; 9 nucleotides align to TRBD1. With 4 bases clipped from V and 6 bases from J, the junction kept 7 bases outside the gene matches. Germline assignment: CDR1 LGHNA and CDR2 YNFKEQ. This CDR3 is 15 amino acids long.

This clone was counted a single time. The gene calls are TRBV5-4 and TRBJ2-4, with D maybe TRBD1 (5 bases). The CDR3 length is 14 residues. Germline loops: CDR1 SGHNT, CDR2 YYREEE (reference sequence). Trimming removed 0 bases at V and 1 base at J, with 5 bases between. CDR3 amino acids: CASSLEGAKNIQYF. The CDR3 coding sequence is TGTGCCAGCAGCTTGGAGGGGGCCAAAAACATTCAGTACTTC.

The chain has TRBV19 and TRBJ2-3; D is perhaps TRBD2 (5 bases). The CDR3 runs to 14 residues. The germline V gene encodes CDR1 LNHDA and CDR2 SQIVND (reference sequence). Trimming cost V 8 bases and J 0 bases, with 12 bases left between them. The CDR3: CASATGRSTDTQYF. As DNA, the CDR3 is TGTGCCAGTGCCACGGGGAGAAGCACAGATACGCAGTATTTT.

Worth noting for this clone: The same CDR3 arises from other DNA sequences in this sample as well. The chain recombines TRBV20-1 with TRBJ1-6; the match to TRBD1 covers 8 bases. Germline V gene sequence: CDR1 DFQATT, CDR2 SNEGSKA (reference sequence). With V trimmed by 3 bases and J by 2 bases, 3 bases remained unmatched. This CDR3 region has 15 residues. The CDR3: CSASLGQAYNSPLHF. CDR3 DNA: TGCAGTGCTAGTCTGGGACAGGCCTATAATTCACCCCTCCACTTT.

The chain carries TRBV28 and TRBJ1-4; D unclear. Germline V gene data show CDR1 as MDHEN and CDR2 as SYDVKM. V was pared by 6 bases and J by 0 bases, with 11 bases between. The CDR3 is made up of 15 amino acids. The CDR3 nucleotides read TGTGCCAGCAGGGAAGCGGGAGCAACTAATGAAAAACTGTTTTTT. Its translation is CASREAGATNEKLFF.

The count of this clone is one. This chain joins TRBV7-2 and TRBJ2-2; 8 bases match TRBD2. The CDR3 spans 16 residues. With V trimmed by 5 bases and J by 6 bases, 11 bases remained unmatched. Germline assignment: CDR1 SGHTA and CDR2 FQGNSA. CDR3 in DNA: TGTGCCAGCAGCCGCACTCCGGCGGGAGGATCCGGGGAGCTGTTTTTT. It specifies CASSRTPAGGSGELFF.

The chain combines TRBV30 with TRBJ2-4, with TRBD2 matching 8 bases. This CDR3 has 17 amino acids. In germline, CDR1 is GTSNPN, CDR2 SVGIG (reference sequence). V lost 4 bases to trimming and J lost 7 bases; unmatched junction nucleotides: 18. CDR3 DNA sequence: TGTGCCTGGAAGCGGCCCCGGGGTATTAGCGGGATGAACATTCAGTACTTC. Encoded protein: CAWKRPRGISGMNIQYF. Full variable domain (remainder filled in from reference TRBV30 and TRBJ2-4): SQTIHQWPATLVQPVGSPLSLECTVEGTSNPNLYWYRQAAGRGLQLLFYSVGIGQISSEVPQNLSASRPQDRQFILSSKKLLLSDSGFYLCAWKRPRGISGMNIQYFGAGTRLSVL.

The V gene is TRBV9, the J gene TRBJ2-7; possible D gene TRBD1, 6 bases. Germline V gene data show CDR1 as SGDLS and CDR2 as YYNGEE. The CDR3 is 14 residues long. The V and J ends lost 0 bases and 3 bases respectively, with 10 bases between them. CDR3 DNA sequence: TGTGCCAGCAGCGTAGATAACAGGGTCTACGAGCAGTACTTC. This sequence encodes CASSVDNRVYEQYF.

This chain joins TRBV27 and TRBJ1-1; tentatively, D is TRBD1 (6 bases). Trimming pared 7 bases from V and 5 bases from J, leaving 14 bases between. This CDR3 contains 13 residues. Germline assignment: CDR1 MNHEY and CDR2 SMNVEV (reference sequence). CDR3 in amino acids: CASTGQKGTEAFF. CDR3 nucleotides: TGTGCCAGCACAGGACAGAAGGGGACTGAAGCTTTCTTT.

The rearrangement links TRBV6-2 or TRBV6-3 to TRBJ2-3; the match to TRBD1 covers 9 bases. This CDR3 is built from 17 residues. Per the germline V gene, CDR1 is MNHEY and CDR2 is SVGEGT. The J segment lost 4 bases and the V segment lost 2 bases, leaving 10 bases of the junction unmatched. CDR3 protein: CASSYSKDRGGADTQYF. As DNA, the CDR3 is TGTGCCAGCAGTTACAGCAAGGACAGGGGAGGTGCAGATACGCAGTATTTT.

This clone was counted a few times. This sequence joins TRBV3-1 (or the pseudogene TRBV3-2) and TRBJ2-1, with 7 nucleotides matching TRBD2. CDR3 length equals 12 residues. With 4 bases clipped from V and 9 bases from J, the junction kept 3 bases outside the gene matches. CDR1 is LGHDT and CDR2 is YNNKEL in the germline V gene (reference sequence). The CDR3 here is CASSRTGGEQFF. CDR3 DNA sequence: TGTGCCAGCAGCCGCACGGGGGGTGAGCAGTTCTTC.

The chain recombines TRBV7-2 with TRBJ1-2; TRBD1 is a possible D gene (5 bases). V was trimmed by 1 base and J by 8 bases, leaving 14 bases between them. Germline V gives CDR1 SGHTA, CDR2 FQGNSA. This CDR3 has 14 residues. The CDR3 spells CASSLDFAGKGYTF. The CDR3, as DNA: TGTGCCAGCAGCTTAGATTTTGCAGGGAAAGGCTACACCTTC.

For the CDR3, the DNA is TGTGCTAGCGGCAGGACCTACGAGCAGTACTTC. Residues: CASGRTYEQYF. V gene TRBV12-5 combines with J gene TRBJ2-7; no clear D gene. The CDR3 totals 11 residues. Germline-derived CDR1 and CDR2 are LGHNT and FRNRAP. The V and J ends lost 9 bases and 2 bases respectively, with 8 bases between them.

This clone was recorded a few times. J is TRBJ2-5 and V is TRBV5-4; 11 bases map to TRBD2. Trimming removed 0 bases from V and 1 base from J; junction bases left unmatched: 5. This CDR3 is built from 17 residues. Looked up from germline, CDR1 is SGHNT and CDR2 is YYREEE (reference sequence). CDR3 amino acids: CASSLGGLAGGQETQYF. The CDR3 nucleotides are TGTGCCAGCAGCTTGGGAGGTCTAGCGGGGGGCCAAGAGACCCAGTACTTC.

The V gene is TRBV5-1, the J gene TRBJ1-2, with D tentatively TRBD1 (5 bases). The CDR3 consists of 13 residues. V dropped 0 bases and J dropped 8 bases, with 11 bases sitting between them. The V gene's germline CDR1 is SGHRS and CDR2 YFSETQ. For the CDR3, the DNA is TGCGCCAGCAGCTTGGGGCAGGGTGAGGGCTACACCTTC. Amino acid sequence: CASSLGQGEGYTF.